The clone carrying this T cell receptor beta chain was counted between two and nine times. Antigen: not known. This entry comes from a study of T cells in Graves' hyperthyroidism and ophthalmopathy. Study-level results: Within blood appeared most thyroid clonotypes that had expanded above 0.001. Stable hyperthyroidism was separated from ophthalmopathy by a model based on 13 V-J features.

Uncontrolled infection, other autoimmune disease, pregnancy or lactation excluded patients. Germline CDR1 MNHEY, CDR2 SVGEGT. J gave up 6 bases and V 0 bases, and 14 bases lay outside the gene matches. CDR3 length: 17 amino acids. TCR beta CDR3 region amplification was performed from RNA transcripts. First-round RT-PCR with HTBI primers amplified the TCR CDR3 region. MiXCR, applied by TCRdb to the multiplex PCR reads, yields one record per CDR3 protein. The sample shows 390,000 or so distinct CDR3 sequences, approximately 14% of them seen only once. The sequence came from a man between 18 and 35 years old with Graves' ophthalmopathy. The sequencing sample was made of blood. The chain has TRBV6-2 or TRBV6-3 and TRBJ2-7; 7 bases are a match to TRBD1. The CDR3 DNA is TGTGCCAGCAGTTACTCGATGCATGACAGGGAAAGCTCCGAGCAGTACTTC. It encodes CASSYSMHDRESSEQYF.